This TCR beta chain was recovered during a study of response to subunit inactivated influenza vaccine. Points from the study as a whole: Each seasonal influenza vaccination recruits few new T cells, the authors suggested.

With 3 bases removed from V and 7 bases from J, the gap between germline ends came to 4 bases. The germline gives CDR1 MDHEN, CDR2 SYDVKM. The CDR3 contains 10 residues. In its sample, this clonotype was seen many times. No antigen is known for it. TCRdb fed the RT-PCR reads into MiXCR, producing one record per CDR3 protein. The repertoire holds 450,000 to 500,000 distinct CDR3 sequences, with 9.5% to 13% as singletons. V gene TRBV28 combines with J gene TRBJ2-7; D remains unclear. This clonotype was sampled from a middle-aged man who received an inactivated influenza vaccine. Here the sequenced sample was PBMCs from blood, taken more than 35 days after vaccination. The CDR3 here is CASSLGEQYF. CDR3 sequence (DNA): TGTGCCAGCAGTTTGGGAGAGCAGTACTTC.